Each of the 7 T cell receptor beta chains below was sequenced from the same sample in a study of cytomegalovirus exposure and HLA in healthy donors. PCR amplification relied on 60 Vbeta primers (plus 13 Jbeta primers). Assay used: immunoSEQ multiplex PCR; TCRdb lists only in-frame clones, some missing. The table lists fewer than 200,000 clones, approximately 84% of them singletons. Sequenced material: PBMCs. These receptor sequences come from a girl in the first two years of life in good health and CMV-seronegative.

The chain joins TRBV7-3 to TRBJ2-3, with 13 bases aligning to TRBD2. V lost 4 bases to trimming and J lost 1 base; unmatched junction nucleotides: 8. Per germline, CDR1 SGHTA and CDR2 FQGTGA. CDR3 length: 18 amino acids. The DNA for the CDR3 is TGTGCCAGCAGCTCGTGGACTAGCGGGAGTGAAGGCACAGATACGCAGTATTTT. Its protein product is CASSSWTSGSEGTDTQYF. The entire variable domain, with the rest obtained from reference TRBV7-3 and TRBJ2-3, is as follows: GAGVSQTPSNKVTEKGKYVELRCDPISGHTALYWYRQSLGQGPEFLIYFQGTGAADDSGLPNDRFFAVRPEGSVSTLKIQRTERGDSAVYLCASSSWTSGSEGTDTQYFGPGTRLTVL.

J is TRBJ2-1 and V is TRBV7-7; 13 positions agree with TRBD2. Looked up from germline, CDR1 is SSHAT and CDR2 is FNYEAQ (reference sequence). Unmatched junction bases numbered 9, after V lost 4 bases and J lost 9 bases. The CDR3 runs 16 residues. The CDR3 region has the DNA TGTGCCAGCAGCTCCGGCACCGGACTAGCGGGAGTTGAGCAGTTCTTC. Its translation: CASSSGTGLAGVEQFF.

As DNA, the CDR3 is TGTGCCAGCAGCGTAGGGCTAAAACTAAACACCGGGGAGCTGTTTTTT. Translation gives CASSVGLKLNTGELFF. The chain uses TRBV9 and TRBJ2-2; D ambiguous. From germline, CDR1 is SGDLS and CDR2 YYNGEE. CDR3 length: 16 amino acids. Trimming stripped 0 bases from V and 2 bases from J, with 11 bases between.

The chain combines TRBV5-4 with TRBJ2-4, with D possibly being TRBD2 (6 bases). V was shortened by 0 bases and J by 4 bases, with 14 bases between the two germline ends. In germline, CDR1 is SGHNT, CDR2 YYREEE (reference sequence). This CDR3 has 16 residues. This chain's CDR3 is CASSLVGQGGKNIQYF. CDR3 coding DNA: TGTGCCAGCAGCTTGGTAGGGCAGGGAGGAAAAAACATTCAGTACTTC.

The chain combines TRBV25-1 with TRBJ1-5, with 7 bases lining up with TRBD1. The V gene end was trimmed by 3 bases and the J gene end by 6 bases; junction bases not matched to a gene: 5. Per the germline V gene, CDR1 is MGHDK and CDR2 is SYGVNS. CDR3 length: 14 amino acids. The CDR3, as DNA: TGTGCCAGCAGTGATCAACAGGGGTTTCAGCCCCAGCATTTT. This gives the protein CASSDQQGFQPQHF.

This chain uses TRBV29-1 with TRBJ2-7; 9 bases match TRBD1. V gave up 6 bases and J gave up 4 bases; unmatched junction bases: 7. The CDR3 totals 13 residues. Germline V gene sequence: CDR1 SQVTM, CDR2 ANQGSEA. CDR3 region: CSVPGTGSYEQYF. The CDR3 bases are TGCAGCGTCCCCGGGACAGGGTCGTACGAGCAGTACTTC.

This sequence joins TRBV5-1 and TRBJ2-7, with D possibly TRBD1 on 7 matching bases. The CDR3 consists of 15 residues. Germline-derived CDR1 and CDR2 are SGHRS and YFSETQ. V dropped 3 bases and J dropped 4 bases, with 17 bases sitting between them. CDR3 in DNA: TGCGCCAGCAGCTCCCGGAGGGACAGACAATACGAGCAGTACTTC. Amino acids: CASSSRRDRQYEQYF.